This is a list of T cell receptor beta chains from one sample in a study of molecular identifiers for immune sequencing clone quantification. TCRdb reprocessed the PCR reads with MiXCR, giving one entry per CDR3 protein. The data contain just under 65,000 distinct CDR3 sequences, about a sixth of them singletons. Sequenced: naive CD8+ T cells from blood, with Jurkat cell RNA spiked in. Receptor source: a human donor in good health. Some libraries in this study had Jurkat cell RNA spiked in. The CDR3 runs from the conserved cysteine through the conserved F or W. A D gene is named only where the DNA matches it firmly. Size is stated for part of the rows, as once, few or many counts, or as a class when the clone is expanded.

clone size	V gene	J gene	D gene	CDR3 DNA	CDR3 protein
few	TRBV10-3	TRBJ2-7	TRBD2	TGTGCCATCAGCCGACTAGCGGAGAACTACGAGCAGTACTTC	CAISRLAENYEQYF
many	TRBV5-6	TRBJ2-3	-	TGTGCCAGCACCATGACGGCTAGCACAGATACGCAGTATTTT	CASTMTASTDTQYF
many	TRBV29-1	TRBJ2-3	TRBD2	TGCAGCGTCCGTAGCGGGAGTCAAGCAGATACGCAGTATTTT	CSVRSGSQADTQYF
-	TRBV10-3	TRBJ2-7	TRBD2	TGTGCCATCAGCACTAAATGGGGGGGAATCTACGAGCAGTACTTC	CAISTKWGGIYEQYF
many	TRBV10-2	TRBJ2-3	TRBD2	TGCGCCAGCCGGGGACTAGCGGGGCCCCTAGATACGCAGTATTTT	CASRGLAGPLDTQYF
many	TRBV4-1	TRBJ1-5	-	TGCGCCAGCAGTATCGGGGGTTTGAGCAATCAGCCCCAGCATTTT	CASSIGGLSNQPQHF
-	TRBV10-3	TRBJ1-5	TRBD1	TGTGCCATCAGTGAGCATGACAGGGGAACTAGCACAGATACGCAGCATTTT	CAISEHDRGTSTDTQHF
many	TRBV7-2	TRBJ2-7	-	TGTGCCAGCAGCTTAGTGCCCTACGAGCAGTACTTC	CASSLVPYEQYF
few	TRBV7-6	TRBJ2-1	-	TGTGCCAGCAGCTTAAGCTTACTAGCAAAAGGAAATGAGCAGTTCTTC	CASSLSLLAKGNEQFF
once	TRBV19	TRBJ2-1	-	TGTGCCAGTAGTATAGACAGATACAATGAGCAGTTCTTC	CASSIDRYNEQFF
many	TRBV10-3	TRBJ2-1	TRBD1	TGTGCCATCAGCCGGGACAGCTACAATGAGCAGTTCTTC	CAISRDSYNEQFF
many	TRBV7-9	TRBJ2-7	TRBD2	TGTGCCAGCAGCCCTGCGACTAGCAACGAGCAGTACTTC	CASSPATSNEQYF
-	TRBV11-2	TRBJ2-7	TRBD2	TGTGCCAGCAGCTTAGGAGGGCTAGCGGGAATCACCTACGAGCAGTACTTC	CASSLGGLAGITYEQYF
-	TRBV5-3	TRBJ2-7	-	TGTGCCAGCACCGAACGACGGATCTACGAGCAGTACTTC	CASTERRIYEQYF
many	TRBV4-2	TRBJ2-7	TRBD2	TGTGCCAGCAGCCCTAGCGGCCGGTCCTACGAGCAGTACTTC	CASSPSGRSYEQYF
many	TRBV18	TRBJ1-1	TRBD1	TGTGCCAGCTCACTAGCGCCGGGACAGGGGGACACTGAAGCTTTCTTT	CASSLAPGQGDTEAFF
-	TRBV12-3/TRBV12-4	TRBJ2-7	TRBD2	TGTGCCAGCAGTACTAGCGGAGCGAGCTCCTACGAGCAGTACTTC	CASSTSGASSYEQYF
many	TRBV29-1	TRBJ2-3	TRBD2	TGCAGCGTTGATAATGGACTAGACCGAATATTGGGTACGCAGTATTTT	CSVDNGLDRILGTQYF
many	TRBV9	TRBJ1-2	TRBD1	TGTGCCAGCAGCGTGGGGACAGGAAATAACTATGGCTACACCTTC	CASSVGTGNNYGYTF
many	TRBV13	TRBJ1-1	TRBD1	TGTGCCAGCAGCCCAGGGGGCGAGGCTGGGCGCACTGAAGCTTTCTTT	CASSPGGEAGRTEAFF
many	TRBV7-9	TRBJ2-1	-	TGTGCCAGCAGCGCAGGCTTGAATGAGCAGTTCTTC	CASSAGLNEQFF
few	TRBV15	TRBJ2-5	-	TGTGCCACCAGCAGAGCGGGACTCGAGACCCGTCAGGAGACCCAGTACTTC	CATSRAGLETRQETQYF
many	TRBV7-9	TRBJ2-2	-	TGTGCCAGCAGCTTAAAGTCAAACCCATTCGCCGGGGAGCTGTTTTTT	CASSLKSNPFAGELFF
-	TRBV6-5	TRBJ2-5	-	TGTGCCAGCAGTTACGAGGGCCTAGGAGAGACCCAGTACTTC	CASSYEGLGETQYF
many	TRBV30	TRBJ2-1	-	TGTGCTTCACCGGGACTGGGATACAATGAGCAGTTCTTC	CASPGLGYNEQFF
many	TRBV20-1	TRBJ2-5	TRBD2	TGCAGTGCCGAGCCCAGCGGGAGGGCGTTTCTCGGAGAGACCCAGTACTTC	CSAEPSGRAFLGETQYF
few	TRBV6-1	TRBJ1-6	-	TGTGCCAGCAGTTTTCAGGGAACTTATTCACCCCTCCACTTT	CASSFQGTYSPLHF
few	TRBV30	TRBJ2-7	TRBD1	TGTGCCTGGACCCAAATAGGGACAGGGGCTTTCGAGCAGTACTTC	CAWTQIGTGAFEQYF
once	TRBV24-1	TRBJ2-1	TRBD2	TGTGCCACCAGTGGATTTAGCGGGAGCGGGATCAATGAGCAGTTCTTC	CATSGFSGSGINEQFF
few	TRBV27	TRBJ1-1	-	TGTGCCAGCAGTCCGAGGACGGGATTGCACACTGAAGCTTTCTTT	CASSPRTGLHTEAFF
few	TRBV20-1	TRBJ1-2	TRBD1	TGCAGTGCCTTCCTTCGGCTCGGAGGGACCGGCCCAGGGGGCAGTAACTATGGCTACACCTTC	CSAFLRLGGTGPGGSNYGYTF
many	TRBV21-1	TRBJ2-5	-	TGTGCCAGCAGCAATTTTCCAGCACGAGAAGAGACCCAGTACTTC	CASSNFPAREETQYF
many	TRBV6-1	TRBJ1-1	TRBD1	TGTGCCAGCAGTCCGGACAGGAGAGAAGCTTTCTTT	CASSPDRREAFF
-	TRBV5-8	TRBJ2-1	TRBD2	TGTGCCAGCAGCTTGGGAGATAGCGGGATTGGGGACAATGAGCAGTTCTTC	CASSLGDSGIGDNEQFF
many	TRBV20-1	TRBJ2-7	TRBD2	TGCAGTGCTAGCTCCCCCTTCCTTCCTAGCGGGAGTACCGAGCAGTACTTC	CSASSPFLPSGSTEQYF
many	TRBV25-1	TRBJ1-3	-	TGTGCCAGCAGTGAAACAGGTTACTTACCCGGAAACACCATATATTTT	CASSETGYLPGNTIYF
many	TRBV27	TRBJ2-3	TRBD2	TGTGCCAGCAGCTTGGGGATGCTAGCGGGAGCTGATACGCAGTATTTT	CASSLGMLAGADTQYF
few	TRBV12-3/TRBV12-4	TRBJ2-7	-	TGTGCCAGCTCTTTGTGGGAAACCTACGAGCAGTACTTC	CASSLWETYEQYF
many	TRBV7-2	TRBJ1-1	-	TGTGCCAGCAGCTTAAATTCGTTGACTCCTGAAGCTTTCTTT	CASSLNSLTPEAFF
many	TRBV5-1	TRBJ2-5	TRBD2	TGCGCCAGCAGCCCCTCTAGCGGGAGAGTGGAGTACCAAGAGACCCAGTACTTC	CASSPSSGRVEYQETQYF
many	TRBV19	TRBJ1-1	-	TGTGCCAGTAGTGACTGGAACACTGAAGCTTTCTTT	CASSDWNTEAFF
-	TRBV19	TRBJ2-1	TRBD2	TGTGCCAGTAGTATAGATCGGGGGACTAGCGGGAGTACGGTAGATGAGCAGTTCTTC	CASSIDRGTSGSTVDEQFF
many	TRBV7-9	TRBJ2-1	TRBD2	TGTGCCAGCCTCTTACCGAGGATCGGACTAGCGGGGGGATACAATGAGCAGTTCTTC	CASLLPRIGLAGGYNEQFF
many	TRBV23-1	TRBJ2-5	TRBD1	TGCGCCGAAAGGCATTGGACAGGGGCTCAAGAGACCCAGTACTTC	CAERHWTGAQETQYF
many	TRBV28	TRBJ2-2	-	TGTGCCAGCAGTTTATTGGAGAACACCGGGGAGCTGTTTTTT	CASSLLENTGELFF
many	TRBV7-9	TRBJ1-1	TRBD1	TGTGCCAGCAGCCAGGGACAGGGCATGAACACTGAAGCTTTCTTT	CASSQGQGMNTEAFF
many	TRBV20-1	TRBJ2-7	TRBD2	TGCAGTGCATCGGGAGGTCCTCGGTACGAGCAGTACTTC	CSASGGPRYEQYF
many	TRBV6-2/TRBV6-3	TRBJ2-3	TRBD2	TGTGCCAGCAGTTCGGGACTAGCGGGAACTAGCACAGATACGCAGTATTTT	CASSSGLAGTSTDTQYF
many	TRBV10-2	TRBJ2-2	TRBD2	TGCGCCAGCAGCCCCACGGCTAGCGGGAGTATGGCCGGGGAGCTGTTTTTT	CASSPTASGSMAGELFF
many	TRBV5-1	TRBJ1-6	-	TGCGCCAGCAGCCTGGGACTTCAGGGAGCCGGCACACCCCTCCACTTT	CASSLGLQGAGTPLHF
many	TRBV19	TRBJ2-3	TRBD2	TGTGCCAGTAGTTCTAGCGGAACTAGCACAGATACGCAGTATTTT	CASSSSGTSTDTQYF
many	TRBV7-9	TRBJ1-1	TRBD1	TGTGCCAGCAGCTTAGGTTGGGGGACAGGGTCTGGGGCTGAAGCTTTCTTT	CASSLGWGTGSGAEAFF
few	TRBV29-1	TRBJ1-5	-	TGCAGCGTTGGCCTGGAGGGCAATCAGCCCCAGCATTTT	CSVGLEGNQPQHF
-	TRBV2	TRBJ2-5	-	TGTGCCAGCATGGATGGTGGGGGGAGGAGAGAGACTCAGTACTTC	CASMDGGGRRETQYF
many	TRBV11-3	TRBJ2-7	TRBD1	TGTGCCAGCAGCCCGGACAGGGGCTACGAGCAGTACTTC	CASSPDRGYEQYF